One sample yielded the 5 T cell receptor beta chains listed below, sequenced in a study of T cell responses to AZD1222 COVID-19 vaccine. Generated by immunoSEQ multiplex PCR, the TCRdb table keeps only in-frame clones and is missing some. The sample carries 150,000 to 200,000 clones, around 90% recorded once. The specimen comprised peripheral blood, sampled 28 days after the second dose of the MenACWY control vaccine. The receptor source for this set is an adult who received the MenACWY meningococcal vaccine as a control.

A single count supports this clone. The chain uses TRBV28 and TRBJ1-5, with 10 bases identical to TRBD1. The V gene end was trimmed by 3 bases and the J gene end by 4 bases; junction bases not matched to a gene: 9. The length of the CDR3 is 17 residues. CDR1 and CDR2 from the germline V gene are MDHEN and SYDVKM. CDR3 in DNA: TGTGCCAGCAGTTTTATAGGCGGGACAGGGGAAAATCAGCCCCAGCATTTT. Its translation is CASSFIGGTGENQPQHF.

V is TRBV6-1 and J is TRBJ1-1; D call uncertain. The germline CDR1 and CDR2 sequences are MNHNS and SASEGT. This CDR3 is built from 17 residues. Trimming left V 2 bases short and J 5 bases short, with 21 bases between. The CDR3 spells CASSENPPASIKTEAFF. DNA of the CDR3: TGTGCCAGCAGTGAAAACCCCCCCGCCTCCATAAAGACTGAAGCTTTCTTT.

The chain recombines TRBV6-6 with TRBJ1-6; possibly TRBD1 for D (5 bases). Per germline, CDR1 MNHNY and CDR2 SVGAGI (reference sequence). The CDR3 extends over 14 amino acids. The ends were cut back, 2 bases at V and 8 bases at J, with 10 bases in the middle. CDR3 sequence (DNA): TGTGCCAGCAGTTACCAGGGTTGGCATTCACCCCTCCACTTT. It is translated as CASSYQGWHSPLHF.

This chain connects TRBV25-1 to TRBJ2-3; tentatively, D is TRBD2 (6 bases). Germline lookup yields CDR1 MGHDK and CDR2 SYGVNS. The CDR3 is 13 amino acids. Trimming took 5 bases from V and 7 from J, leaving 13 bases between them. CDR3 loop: CASSTEGGYTQYF. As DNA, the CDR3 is TGTGCCAGCAGTACGGAGGGTGGGTATACGCAGTATTTT.

Here the CDR3 reads CASSPRRGVGTEAFF. The CDR3, as DNA: TGTGCCAGCTCACCACGTCGCGGGGTGGGCACTGAAGCTTTCTTT. The V and J genes are TRBV18 and TRBJ1-1, with D unresolved. Trimming left V 1 base short and J 4 bases short, with 13 bases between. Germline V gene sequence: CDR1 KGHSH, CDR2 LQKENI. CDR3 size: 15 residues. The variable domain in full, with the rest retrieved from reference TRBV18 and TRBJ1-1, is NAGVMQNPRHLVRRRGQEARLRCSPMKGHSHVYWYRQLPEEGLKFMVYLQKENIIDESGMPKERFSAEFPKEGPSILRIQQVVRGDSAAYFCASSPRRGVGTEAFFGQGTRLTVV.